Presented here are 26 T cell receptor beta chains from one specimen sequenced in a study of T cell responses to AZD1222 COVID-19 vaccine. Measured with immunoSEQ multiplex PCR; TCRdb has only the in-frame clones, and not every one. The data hold roughly 170,000 clones, with 87% observed a single time. The sequencing used peripheral blood, collected on day 0 of AZD1222 vaccination. These receptors were obtained from an adult in good health.

The chain carries TRBV7-9 and TRBJ2-7, with 15 bases aligning to TRBD2. Germline assignment: CDR1 SEHNR and CDR2 FQNEAQ (reference sequence). V shed 5 bases, J shed 7 bases, and the junction held 9 bases outside the gene matches. The CDR3 is 16 residues long. The chain's CDR3 is CASSPGLAGGPGEQYF. In DNA form, the CDR3 reads TGTGCCAGCAGCCCCGGACTAGCGGGAGGGCCAGGGGAGCAGTACTTC.

This clone was seen more than once but under ten times. The CDR3 DNA reads as TGTGCCAGCAGTGAAAGGCAGGGGGCTCCTCAGCCCCAGCATTTT. It specifies CASSERQGAPQPQHF. This sequence joins TRBV2 and TRBJ1-5, with 8 bases fitting TRBD1. With 2 bases clipped from V and 6 bases from J, the junction kept 6 bases outside the gene matches. In germline, CDR1 is SNHLY, CDR2 FYNNEI. The CDR3 extends over 15 amino acids. Full variable domain (outside the CDR3, taken from reference TRBV2 and TRBJ1-5): EPEVTQTPSHQVTQMGQEVILRCVPISNHLYFYWYRQILGQKVEFLVSFYNNEISEKSEIFDDQFSVERPDGSNFTLKIRSTKLEDSAMYFCASSERQGAPQPQHFGDGTRLSIL.

Only a few counts were recorded for this clone. The chain has TRBV5-4 and TRBJ1-2; no definite D call. The V gene lost 0 bases and the J gene lost 4 bases, with 10 bases spanning the gap. The germline V gene has CDR1 SGHNT and CDR2 YYREEE (reference sequence). The CDR3 covers 14 residues. The CDR3 protein is CASSLVGQRYGYTF. The CDR3 DNA follows: TGTGCCAGCAGCTTGGTCGGCCAGCGCTATGGCTACACCTTC.

The rearrangement uses TRBV5-1 and TRBJ2-1; possibly TRBD2 for D (6 bases). Trimming cost V 0 bases and J 2 bases, with 6 bases left between them. Germline loops: CDR1 SGHRS, CDR2 YFSETQ. This CDR3 region has 14 residues. In nucleotides, the CDR3 is TGCGCCAGCAGCTTGGCGGGAGCCTACAATGAGCAGTTCTTC. It yields the protein CASSLAGAYNEQFF. The full variable domain, its missing parts supplied by reference TRBV5-1 and TRBJ2-1, is KAGVTQTPRYLIKTRGQQVTLSCSPISGHRSVSWYQQTPGQGLQFLFEYFSETQRNKGNFPGRFSGRQFSNSRSEMNVSTLELGDSALYLCASSLAGAYNEQFFGPGTRLTVL.

The chain couples TRBV6-5 to TRBJ1-5; a possible D gene is TRBD1 (6 bases). V lost 7 bases, J lost 0 bases, and 10 bases lay in between. This CDR3 has 14 amino acids. Germline loops: CDR1 MNHEY, CDR2 SVGAGI. In DNA, the CDR3 is TGTGCCAGCAAGGGACACCTTAGCAATCAGCCCCAGCATTTT. This sequence encodes CASKGHLSNQPQHF.

The CDR3 protein is CASSLRAGAETQYF. The DNA for the CDR3 is TGTGCCAGCAGCTTACGTGCGGGAGCAGAGACCCAGTACTTC. This rearrangement joins TRBV5-6 to TRBJ2-5, with TRBD2 matching over 7 bases. The ends lost 2 bases at V and 4 bases at J; junction bases unmatched: 5. CDR1 SGHDT and CDR2 YYEEEE come from the germline V gene. The length of the CDR3 is 14 residues.

The rearrangement uses TRBV3-1 (or the pseudogene TRBV3-2) and TRBJ1-4; no clear D gene. Germline values: CDR1 LGHDT, CDR2 YNNKEL (reference sequence). The V and J ends lost 3 bases and 0 bases respectively, with 5 bases between them. CDR3 length equals 14 residues. DNA for the CDR3: TGTGCCAGCAGCCAGGCCGCAACTAATGAAAAACTGTTTTTT. It translates to CASSQAATNEKLFF.

V gene TRBV5-6 combines with J gene TRBJ1-2; D is unclear. The germline V gene encodes CDR1 SGHDT and CDR2 YYEEEE. The V end lost 4 bases, the J end lost 4 bases, and 14 bases lay between the germline ends. The CDR3 covers 14 residues. Here the CDR3 DNA reads TGTGCCAGCAGCCGGACGGGAGATCTCTATGGCTACACCTTC. It translates to CASSRTGDLYGYTF.

The gene calls are TRBV4-1 and TRBJ2-5, with D perhaps matching TRBD2 (6 bases). V gave up 4 bases and J gave up 6 bases, with 18 bases separating them. This CDR3 has 15 residues. The V gene's germline CDR1 is MGHRA and CDR2 YSYEKL. The CDR3 bases are TGCGCCAGCAGCCCCCCCCGGGGCGGGACGAAGACCCAGTACTTC. This sequence encodes CASSPPRGGTKTQYF.

The chain uses TRBV6-5 and TRBJ1-5; D might be TRBD1 (6 bases). Germline V CDR1 and CDR2: MNHEY, SVGAGI. This CDR3 has 14 amino acids. The V gene lost 7 bases and the J gene lost 0 bases, with 10 bases spanning the gap. CDR3 sequence reads: CASKQGGSNQPQHF. CDR3 DNA sequence: TGTGCCAGCAAACAAGGGGGTAGCAATCAGCCCCAGCATTTT.

The CDR3 region is CATRTVSSYEQYF. CDR3 bases: TGTGCCACCCGGACAGTTAGCTCCTACGAGCAGTACTTC. This sequence joins TRBV6-5 and TRBJ2-7; D is perhaps TRBD1 (6 bases). Trimming shortened V by 10 bases and J by 0 bases, and 13 bases separated the two germline ends. The CDR3 contains 13 residues. Looked up from germline, CDR1 is MNHEY and CDR2 is SVGAGI.

The J gene is TRBJ1-4, the V gene TRBV2; weak D call: TRBD1 (5 bases). This CDR3 is 14 amino acids long. Trimming shortened V by 6 bases and J by 8 bases, and 16 bases separated the two germline ends. The V gene's germline CDR1 is SNHLY and CDR2 FYNNEI. The CDR3 bases are TGTGCCAGCAGGGACACCGGAGTGTCGGAAAAACTGTTTTTT. Its protein is CASRDTGVSEKLFF.

The chain combines TRBV7-9 with TRBJ2-2, with TRBD2 matching 11 bases. The ends lost 5 bases at V and 2 bases at J; junction bases unmatched: 4. CDR3 size: 16 residues. Germline assignment: CDR1 SEHNR and CDR2 FQNEAQ (reference sequence). The chain's CDR3 is CASSTRLAGNTGELFF. The DNA for the CDR3 is TGTGCCAGCAGCACGAGACTAGCGGGAAACACCGGGGAGCTGTTTTTT.

Turning to this clone: The sample contains more than one DNA sequence encoding this CDR3. This chain uses TRBV19 with TRBJ1-1, with a tentative D call TRBD1 (5 bases). With 5 bases removed from V and 1 base from J, the gap between germline ends came to 8 bases. CDR3 length: 13 amino acids. CDR1 is LNHDA, CDR2 SQIVND, per germline (reference sequence). The CDR3 here is CASSPQGNTEAFF. CDR3 nucleotide sequence: TGTGCCAGTAGTCCGCAGGGGAACACTGAAGCTTTCTTT.

This clone occurred once. This sequence joins TRBV12-5 and TRBJ2-5, with 9 positions matching TRBD1. The J segment lost 4 bases and the V segment lost 5 bases, leaving 5 bases of the junction unmatched. Germline-derived CDR1 and CDR2 are LGHNT and FRNRAP. The CDR3 totals 14 residues. CDR3 protein: CASGPGTGTETQYF. The CDR3 DNA follows: TGTGCTAGTGGTCCCGGGACAGGGACAGAGACCCAGTACTTC.

This chain joins TRBV2 and TRBJ1-2; 12 bases are shared with TRBD1. This CDR3 contains 15 residues. With 6 bases clipped from V and 5 bases from J, the junction kept 7 bases outside the gene matches. Germline-derived CDR1 and CDR2 are SNHLY and FYNNEI. The DNA of the CDR3 is TGTGCCAGCAGCCCTCGGGGACAGGGGGCGTATGGCTACACCTTC. Translated: CASSPRGQGAYGYTF.

The rearrangement links TRBV5-4 to TRBJ1-2; 8 bases line up with TRBD1. Per the germline V gene, CDR1 is SGHNT and CDR2 is YYREEE (reference sequence). J gave up 8 bases and V 0 bases, and 6 bases lay outside the gene matches. The CDR3 is made up of 14 amino acids. Here the CDR3 reads CASSLAGQGEGYTF. The CDR3 DNA reads as TGTGCCAGCAGCTTGGCCGGACAGGGAGAAGGCTACACCTTC.

This rearrangement joins TRBV19 to TRBJ1-1, with a tentative D call TRBD1 (5 bases). CDR1 LNHDA and CDR2 SQIVND come from the germline V gene (reference sequence). The length of the CDR3 is 15 residues. Trimming pared 2 bases from V and 5 bases from J, leaving 15 bases between. CDR3 residues: CASSISRRGITEAFF. CDR3 in DNA: TGTGCCAGTAGTATAAGTCGGCGGGGGATAACTGAAGCTTTCTTT. The full variable domain, with the rest looked up from reference TRBV19 and TRBJ1-1, is DGGITQSPKYLFRKEGQNVTLSCEQNLNHDAMYWYRQDPGQGLRLIYYSQIVNDFQKGDIAEGYSVSREKKESFPLTVTSAQKNPTAFYLCASSISRRGITEAFFGQGTRLTVV.

The rearrangement uses TRBV2 and TRBJ2-1, with TRBD1 matching 10 bases. The junction had 5 bases not matched to a gene; V was cut back by 4 bases and J by 5 bases. This CDR3 comprises 15 residues. CDR1 and CDR2 (germline): SNHLY, FYNNEI. CDR3 DNA: TGTGCCAGCAGTGGGACAGGGGGTGGTCACAATGAGCAGTTCTTC. It yields the protein CASSGTGGGHNEQFF.

In DNA, the CDR3 is TGCAGCGTTGTTTCCGGGAACACTGAAGCTTTCTTT. Translation gives CSVVSGNTEAFF. The chain uses TRBV29-1 and TRBJ1-1; no definite D call. Per the germline V gene, CDR1 is SQVTM and CDR2 is ANQGSEA. The V gene lost 4 bases and the J gene lost 1 base, with 7 bases spanning the gap. The CDR3 loop spans 12 amino acids.

V and J are TRBV5-1 and TRBJ2-7, with 9 nucleotides matching TRBD1. The CDR3 has 16 residues. The V segment lost 4 bases and the J segment 5 bases; nucleotides outside the gene matches: 13. Germline CDR1 is SGHRS and CDR2 is YFSETQ. CDR3 in amino acids: CASSLGRQGGSNEQYF. The CDR3 DNA follows: TGCGCCAGCAGCCTGGGACGACAGGGGGGATCGAACGAGCAGTACTTC. The variable domain in full, completed from reference TRBV5-1 and TRBJ2-7, reads KAGVTQTPRYLIKTRGQQVTLSCSPISGHRSVSWYQQTPGQGLQFLFEYFSETQRNKGNFPGRFSGRQFSNSRSEMNVSTLELGDSALYLCASSLGRQGGSNEQYFGPGTRLTVT.

This clone was detected once. The chain carries TRBV15 and TRBJ1-6; 12 bases agree with TRBD1. CDR1 and CDR2 from the germline V gene are LNHNV and YYDKDF (reference sequence). This CDR3 is 15 amino acids long. V trimming: 8 bases; J trimming: 6 bases; junction bases outside the gene matches: 5. The CDR3 spells CATVRDRGLNSPLHF. The CDR3, as DNA: TGTGCCACCGTCCGGGACAGGGGGCTTAATTCACCCCTCCACTTT.

This clone was seen a few times. The chain uses TRBV12-3 or TRBV12-4 and TRBJ2-7; no firm D call. The V gene lost 0 bases and the J gene lost 3 bases, with 6 bases spanning the gap. This CDR3 is 13 amino acids long. CDR3 in DNA: TGTGCCAGCAGTTTAGCACAGAGCTACGAGCAGTACTTC. Residues: CASSLAQSYEQYF.

The chain has TRBV29-1 and TRBJ2-5, with D possibly being TRBD1 (8 bases). This CDR3 comprises 14 residues. Germline V gene lookup returns CDR1 SQVTM and CDR2 ANQGSEA. Trimming shortened V by 6 bases and J by 1 base, and 15 bases separated the two germline ends. The CDR3 region has the DNA TGCAGCGTCCGGAACAGGGGGGGCCAAGAGACCCAGTACTTC. Amino acid sequence: CSVRNRGGQETQYF.

This clone was counted once. V gene TRBV18 combines with J gene TRBJ1-1, with TRBD1 matching 9 bases. The CDR3 covers 17 residues. The V segment lost 6 bases and the J segment 7 bases; nucleotides outside the gene matches: 18. CDR1 and CDR2 from the germline V gene are KGHSH and LQKENI. CDR3 sequence (DNA): TGTGCCAGCTCTCTCATACCGGGACAGGGAAGTCTCGGTGAAGCTTTCTTT. Translating it yields CASSLIPGQGSLGEAFF.

The rearrangement uses TRBV7-3 and TRBJ2-1, with 13 positions matching TRBD2. CDR1 and CDR2 from the germline V gene are SGHTA and FQGTGA. V lost 5 bases and J lost 4; bases outside the gene matches: 17. This CDR3 has 20 amino acids. The DNA of the CDR3 is TGTGCCAGCAGCCTCCACCCGACTAGCGGGAGGATGAGGGGTTACAATGAGCAGTTCTTC. It encodes CASSLHPTSGRMRGYNEQFF.